These T cell receptor beta chains were read from a single sample in a study of early T cells in non-severe SARS-CoV-2 infection. TCRdb analysed the 5' RACE reads with MiXCR anew, one entry per CDR3 protein. This table holds tens of thousands of distinct CDR3 sequences, less than 5.5% found once. Sequenced material: whole blood. These receptors all stem from an adult who was a healthcare worker with PCR-confirmed SARS-CoV-2 infection or an uninfected control (not recorded which). The CDR3 runs from the conserved cysteine through the conserved F or W. A D gene is named only where the DNA matches it firmly. Rows may omit the clone size; those that give it use once, few, many or a size class.

J gene: TRBJ2-3; D gene: .; clone size: many; V gene: TRBV29-1; CDR3 DNA: TGCAGCGTTGAAGACCTTGAGGGGCCTAGGACAGATACGCAGTATTTT; CDR3 protein: CSVEDLEGPRTDTQYF
J gene: TRBJ2-7; D gene: .; clone size: many; V gene: TRBV6-4; CDR3 DNA: TGTGCCAGCAGTGTGGAGGGCTCCTACGAGCAGTACTTC; CDR3 protein: CASSVEGSYEQYF
J gene: TRBJ2-7; D gene: TRBD1; clone size: many; V gene: TRBV20-1; CDR3 DNA: TGCAGTGTAACGGGACAGGGCTGGTACGAGCAGTACTTC; CDR3 protein: CSVTGQGWYEQYF
J gene: TRBJ1-5; D gene: .; clone size: few; V gene: TRBV18; CDR3 DNA: TGTGCCAGCTCACCTACCCTAGATCAGCCCCAGCATTTT; CDR3 protein: CASSPTLDQPQHF
J gene: TRBJ1-4; D gene: TRBD1; clone size: many; V gene: TRBV20-1; CDR3 DNA: TGCAGTGCTCCCTGGGACAGGGGAAATGAAAAACTGTTTTTT; CDR3 protein: CSAPWDRGNEKLFF
J gene: TRBJ1-1; D gene: .; clone size: many; V gene: TRBV7-6; CDR3 DNA: TGTGCCAGCAGCCGAAAGAGGAACACTGAAGCTTTCTTT; CDR3 protein: CASSRKRNTEAFF
J gene: TRBJ2-2; D gene: .; clone size: few; V gene: TRBV10-3; CDR3 DNA: TGTGCCATCAGTGAGTCAGAACAGACTAACACCGGGGAGCTGTTTTTT; CDR3 protein: CAISESEQTNTGELFF
J gene: TRBJ2-3; D gene: .; clone size: many; V gene: TRBV28; CDR3 DNA: TGTGCCGTTAGACCGGGACTGAGCACAGATACGCAGTATTTT; CDR3 protein: CAVRPGLSTDTQYF
J gene: TRBJ2-3; D gene: .; clone size: .; V gene: TRBV20-1; CDR3 DNA: TGCAGTGCAAAGTGGTGGGGAGTTGCAGATACGCAGTATTTT; CDR3 protein: CSAKWWGVADTQYF
J gene: TRBJ1-1; D gene: .; clone size: many; V gene: TRBV6-1; CDR3 DNA: TGTGCCAGCAGTAAAACGGAGTTGTTGCACACTGAAGCTTTCTTT; CDR3 protein: CASSKTELLHTEAFF
J gene: TRBJ2-2; D gene: .; clone size: many; V gene: TRBV2; CDR3 DNA: TGTGCCAGCAGTGAAGCGGCAGGGCGGGTCGGGGAGCTGTTTTTT; CDR3 protein: CASSEAAGRVGELFF
J gene: TRBJ2-7; D gene: .; clone size: .; V gene: TRBV11-1; CDR3 DNA: TGTGCCAGCAGCTTCTTGACGGCGGCTGGGGTCGAGCAGTACTTC; CDR3 protein: CASSFLTAAGVEQYF
J gene: TRBJ1-2; D gene: .; clone size: many; V gene: TRBV7-6; CDR3 DNA: TGTGCCAGCAGCTTAGTAGGGGACACGCACTATGGCTACACCTTC; CDR3 protein: CASSLVGDTHYGYTF
J gene: TRBJ2-2; D gene: TRBD1; clone size: many; V gene: TRBV7-2; CDR3 DNA: TGTGCCAGCAGCCCCCGACAGGGCCTCACCGGGGAGCTGTTTTTT; CDR3 protein: CASSPRQGLTGELFF
J gene: TRBJ2-7; D gene: .; clone size: .; V gene: TRBV7-6; CDR3 DNA: TGTGCCAGCAGTCCTGGGGGGCGGTACGAGCAGTACTTC; CDR3 protein: CASSPGGRYEQYF
J gene: TRBJ1-6; D gene: .; clone size: .; V gene: TRBV11-2; CDR3 DNA: TGTGCCAGCAGCTCTACAGGGATTACACCCCTCCACTTT; CDR3 protein: CASSSTGITPLHF
J gene: TRBJ2-1; D gene: TRBD2; clone size: .; V gene: TRBV2; CDR3 DNA: TGTGCCAGCAGTGAACCCCTAGCGGGGGGGCACGGGGAGTTCTTC; CDR3 protein: CASSEPLAGGHGEFF
J gene: TRBJ1-6; D gene: .; clone size: medium-sized; V gene: TRBV7-2; CDR3 DNA: TGTGCCAGCAGCCAACAAAGACAGAATAATTCACCCCTCCACTTT; CDR3 protein: CASSQQRQNNSPLHF
J gene: TRBJ2-7; D gene: .; clone size: many; V gene: TRBV4-2; CDR3 DNA: TGTGCCAGCAGCCATAATACCTACGAGCAGTACTTC; CDR3 protein: CASSHNTYEQYF
J gene: TRBJ1-6; D gene: .; clone size: medium-sized; V gene: TRBV20-1; CDR3 DNA: TGCAGTGCTAGGGGGGAAGACCCCTATAATTCACCCCTCCACTTT; CDR3 protein: CSARGEDPYNSPLHF
J gene: TRBJ2-7; D gene: .; clone size: .; V gene: TRBV5-1; CDR3 DNA: TGCGCCAGCAGCTTGCGACAGGGAGGCCACGAGCAGTACTTC; CDR3 protein: CASSLRQGGHEQYF
J gene: TRBJ2-2; D gene: .; clone size: few; V gene: TRBV7-2; CDR3 DNA: TGTGCCAGCAGCCCCGGGACCACCCAGATATCCGGGGAGCTGTTTTTT; CDR3 protein: CASSPGTTQISGELFF
J gene: TRBJ1-1; D gene: .; clone size: many; V gene: TRBV3-1; CDR3 DNA: TGTGCCAGCAGCCAAGGGGGAAACACTGAAGCTTTCTTT; CDR3 protein: CASSQGGNTEAFF
J gene: TRBJ2-3; D gene: .; clone size: .; V gene: TRBV28; CDR3 DNA: TGTGCCAGCAGGGGGCTCGGGACAGATACGCAGTATTTT; CDR3 protein: CASRGLGTDTQYF